The rows below give T cell receptor beta chains drawn from one sample of a study of cytomegalovirus exposure and HLA in healthy donors. TCRdb's copy holds only in-frame clones and misses some; the assay was immunoSEQ multiplex PCR. The sample lists about 160,000 clones; over 75% were seen once. The sample taken for sequencing was PBMCs. These receptors were taken from a man aged 35 to 55 in good health and CMV-seronegative. The CDR3 runs from the conserved cysteine through the conserved F or W. The D gene is left open where the match is weak. The size field is filled for only some rows; it gives once, few, many or a size class.

abundance: .; d_gene: .; j_gene: TRBJ2-5; v_gene: TRBV9; CDR3nt: TGTGCCAGCAGCGGATACCAGACTTCTCAAGAGACCCAGTACTTC; CDR3aa: CASSGYQTSQETQYF
abundance: .; d_gene: .; j_gene: TRBJ1-1; v_gene: TRBV18; CDR3nt: TGTGCCAGCTCAGGGGCAGACCGGAACACTGAAGCTTTCTTT; CDR3aa: CASSGADRNTEAFF
abundance: .; d_gene: .; j_gene: TRBJ2-3; v_gene: TRBV6-5; CDR3nt: TGTGCCAGCAGTCAGGGGACCTATAGCACAGATACGCAGTATTTT; CDR3aa: CASSQGTYSTDTQYF
abundance: once; d_gene: .; j_gene: TRBJ1-5; v_gene: TRBV18; CDR3nt: TGTGCCAGCTCACCGGCACACAACAATCAGCCCCAGCATTTT; CDR3aa: CASSPAHNNQPQHF
abundance: .; d_gene: .; j_gene: TRBJ2-7; v_gene: TRBV5-1; CDR3nt: TGCGCCAGCAGGGGGGACGGGACTCCCTACGAGCAGTACTTC; CDR3aa: CASRGDGTPYEQYF
abundance: .; d_gene: .; j_gene: TRBJ1-2; v_gene: TRBV6-5; CDR3nt: TGTGCCAGCAGACCAAGACGGGGGACTAACTATGGCTACACCTTC; CDR3aa: CASRPRRGTNYGYTF
abundance: .; d_gene: TRBD2; j_gene: TRBJ2-3; v_gene: TRBV6-4; CDR3nt: TGTGCCAGCAGTGACGGGACTAGCGGGGGTACAGATACGCAGTATTTT; CDR3aa: CASSDGTSGGTDTQYF
abundance: .; d_gene: TRBD2; j_gene: TRBJ2-1; v_gene: TRBV19; CDR3nt: TGTGCCAGTAGTATAACCCCAGCGGGGGGGGTCGAGCAGTTCTTC; CDR3aa: CASSITPAGGVEQFF
abundance: .; d_gene: .; j_gene: TRBJ2-1; v_gene: TRBV30; CDR3nt: TGTGCCTGGAGTCGCACCAGGGGGGTGAATGAGCAGTTCTTC; CDR3aa: CAWSRTRGVNEQFF
abundance: .; d_gene: TRBD1; j_gene: TRBJ2-4; v_gene: TRBV9; CDR3nt: TGTGCCAGCAGCCCTCCTCGGACAGGGGAGGGAAACATTCAGTACTTC; CDR3aa: CASSPPRTGEGNIQYF
abundance: .; d_gene: TRBD1; j_gene: TRBJ1-5; v_gene: TRBV7-9; CDR3nt: TGTGCCAGCAGCTTAGCCGGGACAGGGATACAGCAGCCCCAGCATTTT; CDR3aa: CASSLAGTGIQQPQHF
abundance: .; d_gene: TRBD2; j_gene: TRBJ2-3; v_gene: TRBV28; CDR3nt: TGTGCCAGCAGTTATTTGGGGACTAGCGGGGGGGCTCCAGATACGCAGTATTTT; CDR3aa: CASSYLGTSGGAPDTQYF
abundance: .; d_gene: .; j_gene: TRBJ2-4; v_gene: TRBV9; CDR3nt: TGTGCCAGCAGCGATGACACGAACTTCAATGACATTCAGTACTTC; CDR3aa: CASSDDTNFNDIQYF
abundance: few; d_gene: .; j_gene: TRBJ1-1; v_gene: TRBV6-5; CDR3nt: TGTGCCAGCAGTTACGACAGGATGAACACTGAAGCTTTCTTT; CDR3aa: CASSYDRMNTEAFF
abundance: .; d_gene: TRBD1; j_gene: TRBJ1-1; v_gene: TRBV6-6; CDR3nt: TGTGCCAGCAGGGGACAGGGAGGAACTGAAGCTTTCTTT; CDR3aa: CASRGQGGTEAFF
abundance: .; d_gene: TRBD1; j_gene: TRBJ1-2; v_gene: TRBV4-3; CDR3nt: TGCGCCAGCAGCCGATATCCCGGGACAGGGGACTATGGCTACACCTTC; CDR3aa: CASSRYPGTGDYGYTF
abundance: .; d_gene: .; j_gene: TRBJ1-4; v_gene: TRBV5-1; CDR3nt: TGCGCCAGCAGCCCCCGGACAGCAGAAAAACTGTTTTTT; CDR3aa: CASSPRTAEKLFF
abundance: once; d_gene: TRBD2; j_gene: TRBJ2-3; v_gene: TRBV7-9; CDR3nt: TGTGCCAGCAGCTTCGGACTAGCGGGGGGGCGCGTAGATACGCAGTATTTT; CDR3aa: CASSFGLAGGRVDTQYF
abundance: .; d_gene: .; j_gene: TRBJ1-4; v_gene: TRBV11-2; CDR3nt: TGTGCCAGCAGGGCGGGTGGAGGAGAAAAACTGTTTTTT; CDR3aa: CASRAGGGEKLFF
abundance: .; d_gene: TRBD1; j_gene: TRBJ1-1; v_gene: TRBV5-8; CDR3nt: TGTGCCAGCAGCAAAAAGGGGTTGGACAGGAGAGGTACTGAAGCTTTCTTT; CDR3aa: CASSKKGLDRRGTEAFF
abundance: once; d_gene: .; j_gene: TRBJ1-3; v_gene: TRBV6-6; CDR3nt: TGTGCCAGCAGCCTCGTACACGGGGGAAACACCATATATTTT; CDR3aa: CASSLVHGGNTIYF
abundance: .; d_gene: TRBD1; j_gene: TRBJ1-1; v_gene: TRBV2; CDR3nt: TGTGCCAGCAGTCTCAGACAGGGAGTGGGCACTGAAGCTTTCTTT; CDR3aa: CASSLRQGVGTEAFF
abundance: once; d_gene: TRBD2; j_gene: TRBJ2-1; v_gene: TRBV14; CDR3nt: TGTGCCAGTAGAGACGGACTAGCGGGGGGACGTATCATCTCTGAGCAGTTCTTC; CDR3aa: CASRDGLAGGRIISEQFF
abundance: .; d_gene: TRBD2; j_gene: TRBJ2-2; v_gene: TRBV7-9; CDR3nt: TGTTCCAGCAGCTTAGATCCCGGCCTGACTAGCGGGAACACCGGGGAGCTGTTTTTT; CDR3aa: CSSSLDPGLTSGNTGELFF
abundance: .; d_gene: TRBD2; j_gene: TRBJ2-7; v_gene: TRBV6-1; CDR3nt: TGTGCCAGCTGTAACCGCGGGGGGCTCAGCGAGCAGTACTTC; CDR3aa: CASCNRGGLSEQYF
abundance: .; d_gene: .; j_gene: TRBJ1-1; v_gene: TRBV4-1; CDR3nt: TGCGCCAGCAGCCAAGTCCCAGATCCCACACGTGCTGAAGCTTTCTTT; CDR3aa: CASSQVPDPTRAEAFF
abundance: .; d_gene: TRBD1; j_gene: TRBJ1-2; v_gene: TRBV19; CDR3nt: TGTGCCAGTAGACGGGACAGGGGGACTTATGGCTACACCTTC; CDR3aa: CASRRDRGTYGYTF
abundance: .; d_gene: TRBD1; j_gene: TRBJ2-7; v_gene: TRBV9; CDR3nt: TGTGCCAGCAGCGTGGGGCAGGGGGCGCGCGAGCAGTACTTC; CDR3aa: CASSVGQGAREQYF
abundance: .; d_gene: .; j_gene: TRBJ1-5; v_gene: TRBV9; CDR3nt: TGTGCCAGCAGCCCCTATCCGGGGCAGCCCCAGCATTTT; CDR3aa: CASSPYPGQPQHF
abundance: .; d_gene: TRBD1; j_gene: TRBJ2-5; v_gene: TRBV7-7; CDR3nt: TGTGCTAGCAGCCCCCATTTCCTTGGACAGGGACAGACCCAGTACTTC; CDR3aa: CASSPHFLGQGQTQYF
abundance: .; d_gene: .; j_gene: TRBJ2-2; v_gene: TRBV7-9; CDR3nt: TGTGCCAGCAGCTTAGGTCTCGGGGAGCTGTTTTTT; CDR3aa: CASSLGLGELFF
abundance: .; d_gene: .; j_gene: TRBJ2-3; v_gene: TRBV4-3; CDR3nt: TGCGCCAGCAGCCCGGCCCCGGGGAACACAGATACGCAGTATTTT; CDR3aa: CASSPAPGNTDTQYF
abundance: .; d_gene: TRBD1; j_gene: TRBJ2-2; v_gene: TRBV7-2; CDR3nt: TGTGCCAGCAGCTCCACTAGGGGGCTCACCGGGGAGCTGTTTTTT; CDR3aa: CASSSTRGLTGELFF
abundance: .; d_gene: TRBD2; j_gene: TRBJ2-3; v_gene: TRBV4-1; CDR3nt: TGCGCCAGCAGCCCCGGGACTAGGTCGGCAAGCACAGATACGCAGTATTTT; CDR3aa: CASSPGTRSASTDTQYF
abundance: .; d_gene: TRBD2; j_gene: TRBJ2-1; v_gene: TRBV6-6; CDR3nt: TGTGCCAGCAGAACACTGGAGCGGGGGGTGGTGGGTGAGCAGTTCTTC; CDR3aa: CASRTLERGVVGEQFF
abundance: .; d_gene: .; j_gene: TRBJ2-5; v_gene: TRBV2; CDR3nt: TGTGCCAGCATGGAACAGGGACAGACCCAGTACTTC; CDR3aa: CASMEQGQTQYF
abundance: .; d_gene: TRBD2; j_gene: TRBJ2-5; v_gene: TRBV28; CDR3nt: TGTGCCAGTCGTAATCGGGGGGGCCAAGAGACCCAGTACTTC; CDR3aa: CASRNRGGQETQYF
abundance: .; d_gene: .; j_gene: TRBJ1-4; v_gene: TRBV29-1; CDR3nt: TGCAGCGTTGGCGAGGGCAATGAAAAACTGTTTTTT; CDR3aa: CSVGEGNEKLFF
abundance: .; d_gene: .; j_gene: TRBJ1-5; v_gene: TRBV7-8; CDR3nt: TGTGCCAGTAAGAGTCCCCTGGGCAATCAGCCCCAGCATTTT; CDR3aa: CASKSPLGNQPQHF
abundance: .; d_gene: .; j_gene: TRBJ2-3; v_gene: TRBV7-9; CDR3nt: TGTGCCAGCAGCTACGGGAAAGATACGCAGTATTTT; CDR3aa: CASSYGKDTQYF
abundance: .; d_gene: TRBD2; j_gene: TRBJ2-5; v_gene: TRBV7-6; CDR3nt: TGTGCCAGCAGCAACTCGGGGGGTAGGGGTGGTGAGACCCAGTACTTC; CDR3aa: CASSNSGGRGGETQYF
abundance: few; d_gene: .; j_gene: TRBJ1-1; v_gene: TRBV4-1; CDR3nt: TGCGCCAGCAGCCAAGCTCAAACGCCGGGGAGGACTGAAGCTTTCTTT; CDR3aa: CASSQAQTPGRTEAFF
abundance: .; d_gene: .; j_gene: TRBJ2-7; v_gene: TRBV7-2; CDR3nt: TGTGCCAGCAGCTCCCTATACGAGCAGTACTTC; CDR3aa: CASSSLYEQYF
abundance: .; d_gene: .; j_gene: TRBJ2-7; v_gene: TRBV10-1; CDR3nt: TGCGCCAGCAGTGAGTCGGGGAAGCGGTACGAGCAGTACTTC; CDR3aa: CASSESGKRYEQYF
abundance: .; d_gene: .; j_gene: TRBJ2-1; v_gene: TRBV5-1; CDR3nt: TGCGCCAGCAGCTCCGGACTGAGTAATGAGCAGTTCTTC; CDR3aa: CASSSGLSNEQFF
abundance: .; d_gene: TRBD1; j_gene: TRBJ1-4; v_gene: TRBV5-6; CDR3nt: TGTGCCAGCAGCTTGGTACCCGGACAGGGTGGTGAAAAACTGTTTTTT; CDR3aa: CASSLVPGQGGEKLFF
abundance: .; d_gene: .; j_gene: TRBJ2-2; v_gene: TRBV6-1; CDR3nt: TGTGCCAGCAGTGAGCAGGGGAACACCGGGGAGCTGTTTTTT; CDR3aa: CASSEQGNTGELFF
abundance: .; d_gene: .; j_gene: TRBJ2-7; v_gene: TRBV6-1; CDR3nt: TGTGCCAGCGTAGAAAGTCGGGCGGGGGAGCAGTACTTC; CDR3aa: CASVESRAGEQYF